A selection of T cell receptor beta chains follows, all from one sample in a study of T cell responses to AZD1222 COVID-19 vaccine. Sequencing was performed with immunoSEQ multiplex PCR; in TCRdb, only in-frame clones are kept and a portion is missing. Among 110,000 or so clones listed, around 90% were seen once. This sample comprised peripheral blood, obtained 28 days after the second dose of the MenACWY control vaccine. The receptors originated from an adult who received the MenACWY meningococcal vaccine as a control. CDR3s include the opening cysteine and the closing phenylalanine or tryptophan. Each record gives: J gene, clone size, D gene, V gene, CDR3 protein, CDR3 DNA. A D gene is named only where the DNA matches it firmly. For some rows the clone size is stated as once, few or many, or as a class when expanded; others skip it.

>TRBJ2-3|-|TRBD2|TRBV10-1
CASIRTGGDTQYF
TGCGCCAGCATCCGGACCGGGGGGGATACGCAGTATTTT
>TRBJ1-2|-|-|TRBV7-9
CASSPGIGNYGYTF
TGTGCCAGCAGCCCCGGCATAGGGAACTATGGCTACACCTTC
>TRBJ1-5|-|-|TRBV23-1
CASSRPLAVTVYSNQPQHF
TGCGCCAGCAGTCGCCCCTTGGCCGTTACAGTGTATAGCAATCAGCCCCAGCATTTT
>TRBJ1-1|-|-|TRBV7-9
CASSLGSEAFF
TGTGCCAGCAGCCTAGGGTCAGAAGCTTTCTTT
>TRBJ1-5|-|-|TRBV27
CASSFRDNNQPQHF
TGTGCCAGCAGTTTCAGGGACAACAATCAGCCCCAGCATTTT
>TRBJ2-7|-|-|TRBV27
CASSFRTTSEQYF
TGTGCCAGCAGTTTTCGGACCACTTCCGAGCAGTACTTC
>TRBJ2-5|-|TRBD2|TRBV28
CASNKLVAGETQYF
TGTGCCAGCAATAAACTAGTAGCGGGAGAGACCCAGTACTTC
>TRBJ2-1|-|-|TRBV5-1
CASSLNNEQFF
TGCGCCAGCAGCCTAAACAATGAGCAGTTCTTC
>TRBJ1-5|few|TRBD1|TRBV7-9
CASSLTGGQPQHF
TGTGCCAGCAGTCTCACAGGGGGTCAGCCCCAGCATTTT
>TRBJ2-1|-|TRBD2|TRBV18
CASSPPLAGGDEQFF
TGTGCCAGCTCACCACCGCTAGCGGGAGGGGATGAGCAGTTCTTC
>TRBJ2-2|few|TRBD2|TRBV28
CASSSNSGRASGELFF
TGTGCCAGCAGTTCAAATAGCGGGAGGGCGTCCGGGGAGCTGTTTTTT
>TRBJ1-2|few|-|TRBV19
CASSIGSLTYGYTF
TGTGCCAGTAGTATAGGCTCCCTCACCTATGGCTACACCTTC
>TRBJ2-5|-|-|TRBV19
CASSITGTLLETQYF
TGTGCCAGTAGTATCACCGGGACACTCCTAGAGACCCAGTACTTC
>TRBJ1-2|-|-|TRBV21-1
CASIDRGGYTF
TGTGCCAGCATCGACAGGGGTGGCTACACCTTC
>TRBJ2-7|-|TRBD2|TRBV27
CASSNGLAGVFEQYF
TGTGCCAGCAGTAACGGACTAGCGGGAGTCTTCGAGCAGTACTTC
>TRBJ2-2|-|TRBD2|TRBV5-6
CASSSPGLARLTGELFF
TGTGCCAGCAGCTCACCGGGACTAGCGAGACTCACCGGGGAGCTGTTTTTT
>TRBJ1-5|-|-|TRBV27
CASSLSPGRANQPQHF
TGTGCCAGCAGTTTATCGCCAGGGAGGGCCAATCAGCCCCAGCATTTT